This passage covers 32 T cell receptor beta chains from one sample sequenced in a study of shared clonotypes between healthy human individuals. Clones were read by immunoSEQ multiplex PCR, and TCRdb kept only the in-frame ones, dropping some. The sample consists of under 700,000 clones, roughly 96% of them appearing once. Naive-designated CD8 cells lacked CD45RO, were positively enriched for CCR7, and omitted terminally differentiated effector memory CD45RA+ cells. Material for sequencing was naive CD8+ T cells sorted from blood. The receptors were sampled from a woman aged 25 to 39 in good health.

A remark on this clone: Other DNA sequences in the sample encode the same CDR3. This chain connects TRBV27 to TRBJ2-7; the match to TRBD2 covers 11 bases. Looked up from germline, CDR1 is MNHEY and CDR2 is SMNVEV (reference sequence). The CDR3 contains 15 residues. V lost 3 bases and J lost 3; bases outside the gene matches: 4. This CDR3 reads CASSFLAGGLYEQYF. In DNA form, the CDR3 reads TGTGCCAGCAGTTTTTTAGCGGGAGGGCTCTACGAGCAGTACTTC.

This clone was recorded a few times. V gene TRBV27 combines with J gene TRBJ2-7; possible D gene TRBD2, 6 bases. The CDR3 is made up of 13 amino acids. In germline, CDR1 is MNHEY, CDR2 SMNVEV (reference sequence). The V gene lost 5 bases and the J gene lost 7 bases, with 15 bases spanning the gap. As DNA, the CDR3 is TGTGCCAGCAGTCCGACGGGGGACCGGGAGCAGTACTTC. As protein: CASSPTGDREQYF.

This sequence joins TRBV19 and TRBJ1-1; 7 bases map to TRBD1. In germline, CDR1 is LNHDA, CDR2 SQIVND (reference sequence). CDR3 length equals 14 residues. V dropped 4 bases and J dropped 3; count of bases not matched to a gene: 5. The CDR3 DNA is TGTGCCAGTAGTACGGACAGGATTGACACTGAAGCTTTCTTT. This gives the protein CASSTDRIDTEAFF.

The chain combines TRBV29-1 with TRBJ2-7, with TRBD2 matching over 10 bases. Trimming at V came to 3 bases and at J to 0 bases, leaving 17 bases not matched to a gene. This CDR3 region has 19 residues. The germline gives CDR1 SQVTM, CDR2 ANQGSEA. DNA of the CDR3: TGCAGCGTTGAGGCTCCCGGACAGTTAGCGGGAGGCCCCTCCTACGAGCAGTACTTC. It yields the protein CSVEAPGQLAGGPSYEQYF.

This clone was seen only once. The V gene is TRBV4-1, the J gene TRBJ1-2, with D unresolved. Per the germline V gene, CDR1 is MGHRA and CDR2 is YSYEKL. V lost 1 base to trimming and J lost 8 bases, with 17 bases between them. This CDR3 is built from 15 residues. In nucleotides, the CDR3 is TGCGCCAGCAGCCAAGTCGGTGAAAGGGATCGCGGCTACACCTTC. It yields the protein CASSQVGERDRGYTF.

This chain links TRBV11-3 with TRBJ2-7; no definite D call. The CDR3 runs to 15 residues. V was pared by 6 bases and J by 2 bases, with 17 bases between. The germline gives CDR1 SGHNT, CDR2 YENEEA. This chain's CDR3 is CASSSPRAFAYEQYF. The CDR3 DNA reads TGTGCCAGCAGTTCCCCCCGAGCTTTTGCCTACGAGCAGTACTTC.

V gene TRBV28 combines with J gene TRBJ1-1, with D possibly TRBD1 on 5 matching bases. V lost 8 bases and J lost 4, with 17 bases in between. This CDR3 has 14 amino acids. Germline CDR1 MDHEN, CDR2 SYDVKM. The CDR3 coding sequence is TGTGCCAGCGCCTCGGGGCATTCCGGCACTGAAGCTTTCTTT. This translates into CASASGHSGTEAFF.

The chain combines TRBV27 with TRBJ2-5; 7 nucleotides agree with TRBD1. The V gene end was trimmed by 2 bases and the J gene end by 4 bases; junction bases not matched to a gene: 1. CDR3 size: 13 residues. Germline V gene lookup returns CDR1 MNHEY and CDR2 SMNVEV (reference sequence). CDR3: CASSLEGAETQYF. The CDR3 nucleotides are TGTGCCAGCAGTTTAGAGGGGGCAGAGACCCAGTACTTC.

The V and J genes are TRBV5-1 and TRBJ1-2; D is perhaps TRBD1 (6 bases). Trimming took 0 bases from V and 5 from J, leaving 11 bases between them. The CDR3 spans 14 residues. Germline CDR1 is SGHRS and CDR2 is YFSETQ. The CDR3 DNA is TGCGCCAGCAGCTTGGCGGGGGCGCGATATGGCTACACCTTC. As protein: CASSLAGARYGYTF.

This chain joins TRBV2 and TRBJ2-2; 9 nucleotides align to TRBD1. V shed 1 base, J shed 7 bases, and the junction held 4 bases outside the gene matches. The germline gives CDR1 SNHLY, CDR2 FYNNEI. This CDR3 is 15 amino acids long. CDR3 protein: CASSEGQGDGGELFF. The CDR3 DNA sequence: TGTGCCAGCAGTGAAGGACAGGGGGACGGCGGGGAGCTGTTTTTT.

V gene TRBV27 combines with J gene TRBJ2-7; a weak D match, TRBD2 (5 bases). Trimming took 3 bases from V and 9 from J, leaving 18 bases between them. CDR3 length equals 14 residues. Germline V gives CDR1 MNHEY, CDR2 SMNVEV (reference sequence). As DNA, the CDR3 is TGTGCCAGCAGTTTCGGCGGACTCGGGCGGGCGCAGTACTTC. Protein: CASSFGGLGRAQYF.

This chain connects TRBV12-2 to TRBJ2-7; the D call in the table, TRBD2, was not verified against the DNA. TRBV12-2 is a pseudogene locus. CDR3 length: 16 residues. The CDR3 DNA is TGTGCAAGTCGCTATCTACTAGCGGGAGGGGGGTACGAGCAGTACTTC. Translation: CASRYLLAGGGYEQYF.

V and J are TRBV4-1 and TRBJ1-1; D call uncertain. The CDR3 is 18 residues long. Looked up from germline, CDR1 is MGHRA and CDR2 is YSYEKL. Trimming removed 1 base at V and 0 bases at J, with 18 bases between. For the CDR3, the DNA is TGCGCCAGCAGCCAAGTACGTGAAGAGGTCAGCCTGAACACTGAAGCTTTCTTT. Its translation: CASSQVREEVSLNTEAFF.

CDR3 sequence reads: CASSQEYPQETQYF. DNA for the CDR3: TGTGCCAGCAGCCAAGAGTATCCTCAAGAGACCCAGTACTTC. The rearrangement joins TRBV14 to TRBJ2-5, with no clear D. The V end was cut by 0 bases, the J end by 2 bases, with 7 bases between. CDR1 is SGHDN, CDR2 FVKESK, per germline. The CDR3 consists of 14 residues.

The gene calls are TRBV29-1 and TRBJ2-7; a weak D match, TRBD2 (5 bases). V was trimmed by 7 bases and J by 1 base, leaving 23 bases between them. Germline V gene lookup returns CDR1 SQVTM and CDR2 ANQGSEA. The CDR3 consists of 16 residues. The CDR3 nucleotides read TGCAGCGGGGCCGGGGTCACCGGCCTCCCTTCCTACGAGCAGTACTTC. Protein sequence: CSGAGVTGLPSYEQYF.

The J gene is TRBJ1-1, the V gene TRBV28; D gene uncertain. Trimming removed 6 bases at V and 7 bases at J, with 9 bases between. The CDR3 loop spans 11 amino acids. The germline V gene encodes CDR1 MDHEN and CDR2 SYDVKM. This CDR3 is CASSMRGEAFF. CDR3 DNA sequence: TGTGCCAGCAGCATGAGAGGTGAAGCTTTCTTT.

V gene TRBV7-9 combines with J gene TRBJ2-7; 7 nucleotides agree with TRBD1. Germline V CDR1 and CDR2: SEHNR, FQNEAQ (reference sequence). The CDR3 has 16 amino acids. Trimming took 5 bases from V and 6 from J; bases not matched to a gene: 16. CDR3: CASSVGGGGLSFEQYF. CDR3 DNA sequence: TGTGCCAGCAGCGTAGGGGGCGGCGGGCTGTCTTTCGAGCAGTACTTC. The full variable domain, rest sourced from reference TRBV7-9 and TRBJ2-7, is DTGVSQNPRHKITKRGQNVTFRCDPISEHNRLYWYRQTLGQGPEFLTYFQNEAQLEKSRLLSDRFSAERPKGSFSTLEIQRTEQGDSAMYLCASSVGGGGLSFEQYFGPGTRLTVT.

Remarks on this clone: Additional DNA sequences in this sample encode the identical CDR3. This sequence joins TRBV27 and TRBJ2-7; TRBD2 matches at 10 bases. V shed 6 bases, J shed 3 bases, and the junction held 5 bases outside the gene matches. Germline V gives CDR1 MNHEY, CDR2 SMNVEV (reference sequence). This CDR3 is built from 14 residues. Written as DNA, the CDR3 is TGTGCCAGCAGCCCGGGACTAGCGAGCTACGAGCAGTACTTC. The encoded protein is CASSPGLASYEQYF.

The chain links TRBV14 to TRBJ2-5; no clear D. The CDR3 totals 15 residues. Trimming removed 1 base from V and 0 bases from J, with 9 bases in between. Germline V gives CDR1 SGHDN, CDR2 FVKESK. The DNA for the CDR3 is TGTGCCAGCAGCCAAGGGGGATTTTACCAAGAGACCCAGTACTTC. Translating gives CASSQGGFYQETQYF.

This clone was recorded only once. This chain links TRBV5-1 with TRBJ1-1; 9 bases fit TRBD1. This CDR3 is 17 amino acids long. Germline V CDR1 and CDR2: SGHRS, YFSETQ. V was clipped by 7 bases and J by 1 base; unmatched bases: 14. The CDR3 sequence: CASGTGTGRASNTEAFF. The DNA of the CDR3 is TGCGCCAGCGGAACCGGGACAGGGAGGGCGTCGAACACTGAAGCTTTCTTT.

The J gene is TRBJ1-3, the V gene TRBV28, with D maybe TRBD1 (5 bases). V was shortened by 10 bases and J by 0 bases, with 19 bases between the two germline ends. There are 16 residues in the CDR3. Germline values: CDR1 MDHEN, CDR2 SYDVKM. The CDR3 sequence is CATTRSRDNSGNTIYF. The CDR3, as DNA: TGTGCCACCACTCGATCCAGGGATAACTCTGGAAACACCATATATTTT.

V usage is TRBV11-2 and J usage is TRBJ1-1; 10 bases fit TRBD1. Germline V gene sequence: CDR1 SGHAT, CDR2 FQNNGV. V shed 5 bases, J shed 6 bases, and the junction held 9 bases outside the gene matches. This CDR3 region has 15 residues. The CDR3 protein is CASSPGTGVTSEAFF. DNA for the CDR3: TGTGCCAGCAGCCCAGGGACAGGGGTAACGTCTGAAGCTTTCTTT.

The chain employs TRBV6-5 and TRBJ1-5; D gene ambiguous. The V end was cut by 5 bases, the J end by 3 bases, with 8 bases between. Germline V gene sequence: CDR1 MNHEY, CDR2 SVGAGI. This CDR3 has 13 residues. The CDR3 nucleotides read TGTGCCAGCAGTCGGGATTACAATCAGCCCCAGCATTTT. Translated, it gives CASSRDYNQPQHF.

The chain recombines TRBV28 with TRBJ2-5; 7 nucleotides match TRBD2. Germline V lookup: CDR1 MDHEN, CDR2 SYDVKM. The junction had 1 base not matched to a gene; V was cut back by 6 bases and J by 0 bases. The CDR3 consists of 13 residues. CDR3 DNA sequence: TGTGCCAGCAGCCTAGCGGACCAAGAGACCCAGTACTTC. This gives the protein CASSLADQETQYF.

The chain couples TRBV27 to TRBJ2-3; either TRBD1 or TRBD2 may supply D (6 bases each). Germline-derived CDR1 and CDR2 are MNHEY and SMNVEV (reference sequence). The CDR3 consists of 16 residues. Trimming left V 6 bases short and J 3 bases short, with 19 bases between. The CDR3 loop is CASSRGPGAGTDTQYF. In DNA, the CDR3 is TGTGCCAGCAGCCGCGGGCCAGGGGCGGGGACAGATACGCAGTATTTT.

The V and J genes are TRBV5-6 and TRBJ2-7; the D gene is possibly TRBD2 (6 bases). The CDR3 sequence is 15 residues long. Germline V gives CDR1 SGHDT, CDR2 YYEEEE. The ends were cut back, 2 bases at V and 3 bases at J, with 15 bases in the middle. The CDR3 is CASSFSAGMNYEQYF. The CDR3 nucleotides read TGTGCCAGCAGCTTCTCGGCGGGGATGAACTACGAGCAGTACTTC.

V is TRBV19 and J is TRBJ2-2; D not certain. CDR1 LNHDA and CDR2 SQIVND come from the germline V gene (reference sequence). This CDR3 has 13 residues. Trimming removed 8 bases at V and 5 bases at J, with 12 bases between. Here the CDR3 DNA reads TGTGCCAGTTTGGGGTTGGTAACCGGGGAGCTGTTTTTT. Amino acid sequence: CASLGLVTGELFF.

The J gene is TRBJ2-3, the V gene TRBV7-8; 10 nucleotides line up with TRBD2. Germline CDR1 SGHVS, CDR2 FQNEAQ. V trimming: 3 bases; J trimming: 5 bases; junction bases outside the gene matches: 8. The CDR3 is 16 amino acids. CDR3 sequence: CASSLGLAGVGDTQYF. The DNA for the CDR3 is TGTGCCAGCAGCTTGGGGCTAGCGGGAGTCGGAGATACGCAGTATTTT.

This clone was found once. CDR3 protein: CASSLSLGTEAFF. The CDR3 DNA reads as TGTGCCAGCAGTTTATCTCTGGGCACTGAAGCTTTCTTT. This chain joins TRBV28 and TRBJ1-1; D not resolved. With 1 base removed from V and 4 bases from J, the gap between germline ends came to 7 bases. The CDR3 length is 13 residues. CDR1 and CDR2 from the germline V gene are MDHEN and SYDVKM.

The chain recombines TRBV28 with TRBJ2-2; D is undetermined. This CDR3 spans 13 amino acids. The germline V and J ends were trimmed by 3 bases and 5 bases, with 7 bases remaining between them. Germline CDR1 MDHEN, CDR2 SYDVKM. This CDR3 is CASSFDFTGELFF. The CDR3 DNA sequence: TGTGCCAGCAGTTTTGACTTTACCGGGGAGCTGTTTTTT.

The gene calls are TRBV12-5 and TRBJ1-6; no firm D call. Looked up from germline, CDR1 is LGHNT and CDR2 is FRNRAP. The V end was cut by 0 bases, the J end by 9 bases, with 3 bases between. This CDR3 spans 12 amino acids. CDR3 in DNA: TGTGCTAGTGGTTTGGTGGGTTCACCCCTCCACTTT. It encodes CASGLVGSPLHF.

The gene calls are TRBV4-1 and TRBJ2-7, with unresolved D. This CDR3 contains 15 residues. CDR1 is MGHRA, CDR2 YSYEKL, per germline. V gave up 3 bases and J gave up 2 bases, with 14 bases separating them. Written as DNA, the CDR3 is TGCGCCAGCAGCCAGACGTTGGGCAGCACCTACGAGCAGTACTTC. Encoded protein: CASSQTLGSTYEQYF.